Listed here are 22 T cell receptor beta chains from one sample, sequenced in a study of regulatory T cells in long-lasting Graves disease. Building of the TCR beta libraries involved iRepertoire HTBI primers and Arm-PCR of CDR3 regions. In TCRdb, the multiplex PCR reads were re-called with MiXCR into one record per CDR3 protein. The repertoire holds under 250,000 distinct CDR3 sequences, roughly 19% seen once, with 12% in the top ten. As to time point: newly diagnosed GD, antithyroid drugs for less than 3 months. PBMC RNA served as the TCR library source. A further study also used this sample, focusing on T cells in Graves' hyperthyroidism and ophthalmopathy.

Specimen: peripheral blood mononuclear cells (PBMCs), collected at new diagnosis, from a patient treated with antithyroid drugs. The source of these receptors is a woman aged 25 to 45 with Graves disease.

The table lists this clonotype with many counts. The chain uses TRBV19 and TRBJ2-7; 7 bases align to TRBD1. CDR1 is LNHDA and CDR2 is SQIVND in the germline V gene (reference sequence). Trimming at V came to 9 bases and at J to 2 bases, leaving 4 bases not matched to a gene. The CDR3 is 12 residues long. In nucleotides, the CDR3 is TGTGCCAGCGCAACAGGGGCCTACGAGCAGTACTTC. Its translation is CASATGAYEQYF.

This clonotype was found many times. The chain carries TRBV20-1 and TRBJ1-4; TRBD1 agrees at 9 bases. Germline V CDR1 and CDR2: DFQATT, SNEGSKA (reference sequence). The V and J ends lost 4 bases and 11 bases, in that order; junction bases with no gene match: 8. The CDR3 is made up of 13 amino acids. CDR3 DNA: TGCAGTGCTACGTACAGGGGGCGGGGGAAACTGTTTTTT. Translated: CSATYRGRGKLFF.

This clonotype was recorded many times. The CDR3 sequence: CASSSTRSYEQYF. CDR3 nucleotide sequence: TGCGCCAGCAGCTCAACACGATCCTACGAGCAGTACTTC. This chain connects TRBV5-1 to TRBJ2-7; D is uncertain. V lost 3 bases to trimming and J lost 1 base, with 8 bases between them. CDR3 length equals 13 residues. Per germline, CDR1 SGHRS and CDR2 YFSETQ.

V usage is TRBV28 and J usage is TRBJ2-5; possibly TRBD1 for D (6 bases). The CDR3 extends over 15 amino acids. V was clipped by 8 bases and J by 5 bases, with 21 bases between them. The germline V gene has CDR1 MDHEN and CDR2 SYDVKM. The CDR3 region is CASSRGSGATETQYF. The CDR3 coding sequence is TGTGCCAGCTCTAGGGGATCAGGGGCGACGGAGACCCAGTACTTC. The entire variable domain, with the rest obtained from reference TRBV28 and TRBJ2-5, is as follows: DVKVTQSSRYLVKRTGEKVFLECVQDMDHENMFWYRQDPGLGLRLIYFSYDVKMKEKGDIPEGYSVSREKKERFSLILESASTNQTSMYLCASSRGSGATETQYFGPGTRLLVL.

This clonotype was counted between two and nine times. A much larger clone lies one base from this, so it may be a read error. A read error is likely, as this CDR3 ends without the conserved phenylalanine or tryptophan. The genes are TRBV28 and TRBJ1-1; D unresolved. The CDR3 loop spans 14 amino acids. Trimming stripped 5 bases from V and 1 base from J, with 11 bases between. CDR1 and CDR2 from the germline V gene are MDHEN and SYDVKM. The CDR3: CASSIYRGNTEAFL. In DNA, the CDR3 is TGTGCCAGCAGTATTTATCGGGGGAACACTGAAGCTTTCCTT.

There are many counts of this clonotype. The CDR3 bases are TGCAGTGCTCCATCCCGGGACAGGGCTAACTATGGCTACACCTTC. Translation: CSAPSRDRANYGYTF. J is TRBJ1-2 and V is TRBV20-1; 9 bases are shared with TRBD1. CDR3 size: 15 residues. Per the germline V gene, CDR1 is DFQATT and CDR2 is SNEGSKA (reference sequence). V gave up 5 bases and J gave up 0 bases; unmatched junction bases: 7.

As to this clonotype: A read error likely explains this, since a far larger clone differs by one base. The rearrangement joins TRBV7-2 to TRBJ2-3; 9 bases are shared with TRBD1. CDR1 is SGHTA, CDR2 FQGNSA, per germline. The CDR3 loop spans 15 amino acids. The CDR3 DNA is TGTGCCAGCAGCTCGTGGACAGGGGTCGCAGATACGCAGTCTTTT. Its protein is CASSSWTGVADTQSF.

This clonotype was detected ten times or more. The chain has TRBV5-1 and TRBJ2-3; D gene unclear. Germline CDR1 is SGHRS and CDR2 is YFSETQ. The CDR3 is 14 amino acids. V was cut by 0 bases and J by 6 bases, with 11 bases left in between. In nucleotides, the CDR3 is TGCGCCAGCAGCTTGGAAGGTTCGCGGGATACGCAGTATTTT. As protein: CASSLEGSRDTQYF.

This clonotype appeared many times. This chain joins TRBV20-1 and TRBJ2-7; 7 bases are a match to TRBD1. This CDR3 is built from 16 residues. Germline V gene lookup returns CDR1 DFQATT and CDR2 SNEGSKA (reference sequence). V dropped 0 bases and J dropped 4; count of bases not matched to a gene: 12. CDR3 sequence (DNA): TGCAGTGCTAGAGATTATCAAGGGGGCTGGGTGTACGAGCAGTACTTC. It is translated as CSARDYQGGWVYEQYF.

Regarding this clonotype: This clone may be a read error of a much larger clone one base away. CDR3 DNA: TGTGCCAGTACCACGACAAATGAAGCTTTCTTT. This encodes CASTTTNEAFF. This chain links TRBV19 with TRBJ1-1; unclear D gene. This CDR3 comprises 11 residues. Germline CDR1 reads LNHDA; CDR2 reads SQIVND (reference sequence). The V end lost 7 bases, the J end lost 7 bases, and 10 bases lay between the germline ends.

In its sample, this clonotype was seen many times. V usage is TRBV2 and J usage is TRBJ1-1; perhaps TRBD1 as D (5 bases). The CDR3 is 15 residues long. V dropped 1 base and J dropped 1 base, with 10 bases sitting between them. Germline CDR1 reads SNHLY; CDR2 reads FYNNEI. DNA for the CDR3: TGTGCCAGCAGTGAAGTCAGGGTGGAGAACACTGAAGCTTTCTTT. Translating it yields CASSEVRVENTEAFF. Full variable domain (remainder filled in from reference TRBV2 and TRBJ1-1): EPEVTQTPSHQVTQMGQEVILRCVPISNHLYFYWYRQILGQKVEFLVSFYNNEISEKSEIFDDQFSVERPDGSNFTLKIRSTKLEDSAMYFCASSEVRVENTEAFFGQGTRLTVV.

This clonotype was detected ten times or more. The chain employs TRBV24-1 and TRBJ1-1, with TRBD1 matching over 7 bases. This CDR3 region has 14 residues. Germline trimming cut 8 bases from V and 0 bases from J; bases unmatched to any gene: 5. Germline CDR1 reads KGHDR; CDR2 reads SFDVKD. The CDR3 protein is CATKQGTMNTEAFF. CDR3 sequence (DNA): TGTGCCACCAAACAGGGGACCATGAACACTGAAGCTTTCTTT.

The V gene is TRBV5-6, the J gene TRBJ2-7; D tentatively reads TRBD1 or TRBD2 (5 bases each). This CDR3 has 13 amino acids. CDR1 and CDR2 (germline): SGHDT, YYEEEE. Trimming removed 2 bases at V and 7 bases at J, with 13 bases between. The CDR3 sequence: CASSFGAPGEQYF. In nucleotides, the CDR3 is TGTGCCAGCAGCTTCGGGGCCCCAGGGGAGCAGTACTTC.

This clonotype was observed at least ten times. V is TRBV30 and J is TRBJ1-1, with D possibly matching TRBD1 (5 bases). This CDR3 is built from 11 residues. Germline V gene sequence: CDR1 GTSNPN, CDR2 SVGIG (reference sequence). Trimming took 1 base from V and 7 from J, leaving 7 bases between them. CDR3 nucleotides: TGTGCCTGGAGTGAGGGGCTTGAAGCTTTCTTT. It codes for CAWSEGLEAFF.

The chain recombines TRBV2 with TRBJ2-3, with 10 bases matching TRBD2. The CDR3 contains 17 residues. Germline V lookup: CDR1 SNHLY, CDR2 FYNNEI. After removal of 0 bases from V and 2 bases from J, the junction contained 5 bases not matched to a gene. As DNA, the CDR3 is TGTGCCAGCAGTGAAGCTGTACTAGCGGGATACACAGATACGCAGTATTTT. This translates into CASSEAVLAGYTDTQYF.

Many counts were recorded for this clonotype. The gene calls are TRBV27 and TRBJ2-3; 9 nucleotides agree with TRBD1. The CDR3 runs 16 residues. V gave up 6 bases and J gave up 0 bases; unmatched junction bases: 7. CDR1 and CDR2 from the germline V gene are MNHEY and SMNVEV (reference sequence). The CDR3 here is CASSETGTGSTDTQYF. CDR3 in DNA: TGTGCCAGCAGCGAAACCGGGACAGGGAGCACAGATACGCAGTATTTT.

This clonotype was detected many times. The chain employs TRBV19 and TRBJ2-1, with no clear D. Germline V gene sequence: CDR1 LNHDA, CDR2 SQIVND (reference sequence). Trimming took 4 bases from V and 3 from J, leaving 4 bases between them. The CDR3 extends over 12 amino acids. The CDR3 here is CASSTLYNEQFF. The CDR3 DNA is TGTGCCAGTAGTACGCTCTACAATGAGCAGTTCTTC.

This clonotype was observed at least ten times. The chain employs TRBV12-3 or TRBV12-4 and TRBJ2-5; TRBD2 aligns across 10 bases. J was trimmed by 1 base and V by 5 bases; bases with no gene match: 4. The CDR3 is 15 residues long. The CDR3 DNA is TGTGCCAGCAGTCCATCTAGCGGGAGCCAAGAGACCCAGTACTTC. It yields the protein CASSPSSGSQETQYF.

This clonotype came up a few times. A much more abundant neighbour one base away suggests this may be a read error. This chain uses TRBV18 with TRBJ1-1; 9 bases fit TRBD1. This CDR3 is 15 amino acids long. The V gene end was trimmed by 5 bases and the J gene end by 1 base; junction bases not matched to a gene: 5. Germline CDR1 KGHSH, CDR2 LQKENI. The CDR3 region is CASSWGQGSNTEAFF. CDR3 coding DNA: TGTGCCAGCTCATGGGGACAGGGCTCGAACACTGAAGCTTTCTTT.

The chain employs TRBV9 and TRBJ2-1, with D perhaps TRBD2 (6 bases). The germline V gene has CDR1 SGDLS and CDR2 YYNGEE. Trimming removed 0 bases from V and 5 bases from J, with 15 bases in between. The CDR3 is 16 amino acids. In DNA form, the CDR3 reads TGTGCCAGCAGCGTAGGAGTAGCGGACTACCACAATGAGCAGTTCTTC. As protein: CASSVGVADYHNEQFF.

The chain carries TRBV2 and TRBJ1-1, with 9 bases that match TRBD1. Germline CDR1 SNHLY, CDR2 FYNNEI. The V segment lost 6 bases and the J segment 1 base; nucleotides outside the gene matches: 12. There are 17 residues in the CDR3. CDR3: CASRPGQGFVRNTEAFF. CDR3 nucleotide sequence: TGTGCCAGCAGACCGGGACAGGGTTTTGTGAGGAACACTGAAGCTTTCTTT. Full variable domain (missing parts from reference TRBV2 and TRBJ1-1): EPEVTQTPSHQVTQMGQEVILRCVPISNHLYFYWYRQILGQKVEFLVSFYNNEISEKSEIFDDQFSVERPDGSNFTLKIRSTKLEDSAMYFCASRPGQGFVRNTEAFFGQGTRLTVV.

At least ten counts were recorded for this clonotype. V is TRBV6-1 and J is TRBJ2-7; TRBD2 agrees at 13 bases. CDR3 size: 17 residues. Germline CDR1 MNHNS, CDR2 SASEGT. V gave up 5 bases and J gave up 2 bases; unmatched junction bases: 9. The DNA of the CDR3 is TGTGCCAGCAGTCAATACCCCGGGACTAGCGGGACCTACGAGCAGTACTTC. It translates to CASSQYPGTSGTYEQYF.